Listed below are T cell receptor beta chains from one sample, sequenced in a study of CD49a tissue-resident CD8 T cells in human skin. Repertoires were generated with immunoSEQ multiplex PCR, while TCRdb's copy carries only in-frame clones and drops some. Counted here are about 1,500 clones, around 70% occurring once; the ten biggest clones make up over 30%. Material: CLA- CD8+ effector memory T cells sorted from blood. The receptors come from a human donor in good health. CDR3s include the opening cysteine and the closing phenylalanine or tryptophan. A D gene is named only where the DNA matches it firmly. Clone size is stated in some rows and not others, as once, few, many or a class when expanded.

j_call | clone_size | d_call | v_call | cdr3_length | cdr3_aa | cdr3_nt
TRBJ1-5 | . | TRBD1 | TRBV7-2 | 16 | CASSLLGQGVNQPQHF | TGTGCCAGCAGCTTGCTCGGACAGGGGGTCAATCAGCCCCAGCATTTT
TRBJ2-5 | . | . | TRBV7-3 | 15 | CASSCGLTLGETQYF | TGTGCCAGCAGCTGCGGACTTACCCTGGGAGAGACCCAGTACTTC
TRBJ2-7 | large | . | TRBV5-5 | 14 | CASSLGQVQYEQYF | TGTGCCAGCAGCTTGGGACAGGTCCAATACGAGCAGTACTTC
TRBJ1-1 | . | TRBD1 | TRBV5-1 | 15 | CASSLAGTGVTEAFF | TGCGCCAGCAGCTTGGCAGGGACAGGGGTCACTGAAGCTTTCTTT
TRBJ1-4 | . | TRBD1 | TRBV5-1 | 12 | CASSRDSEKLFF | TGCGCCAGCAGTCGGGACAGTGAAAAACTGTTTTTT
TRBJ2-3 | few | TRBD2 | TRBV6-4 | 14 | CASSDIAGGDTQYF | TGTGCCAGCAGTGACATAGCGGGAGGTGATACGCAGTATTTT
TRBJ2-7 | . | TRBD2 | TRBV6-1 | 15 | CASSEETSGSGEQYF | TGTGCCAGCAGTGAGGAGACTAGCGGGAGTGGGGAGCAGTACTTC
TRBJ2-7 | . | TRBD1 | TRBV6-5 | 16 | CASSYSSGTGGHEQYF | TGTGCCAGCAGTTACTCGTCCGGGACAGGGGGCCACGAGCAGTACTTC
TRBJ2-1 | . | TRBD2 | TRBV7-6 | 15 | CASRSLAGADNEQFF | TGTGCCAGCAGGTCTCTAGCGGGAGCGGACAATGAGCAGTTCTTC
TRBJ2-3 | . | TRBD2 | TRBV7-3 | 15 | CASSLGTSGTDTQYF | TGTGCCAGCAGCTTAGGGACTAGCGGCACAGATACGCAGTATTTT
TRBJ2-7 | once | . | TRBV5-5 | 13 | CASSLVPSYEQYF | TGTGCCAGCAGCTTGGTACCGAGCTACGAGCAGTACTTC
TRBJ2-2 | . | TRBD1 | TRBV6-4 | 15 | CASSDGTGDTGELFF | TGTGCCAGCAGTGACGGGACAGGGGACACCGGGGAGCTGTTTTTT
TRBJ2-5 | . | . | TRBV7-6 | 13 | CASSSSGQGTQYF | TGTGCCAGCAGCTCGAGCGGCCAAGGGACCCAGTACTTC
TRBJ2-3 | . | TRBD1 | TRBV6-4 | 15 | CASSVDQGGTDTQYF | TGTGCCAGCAGTGTCGATCAGGGGGGCACAGATACGCAGTATTTT